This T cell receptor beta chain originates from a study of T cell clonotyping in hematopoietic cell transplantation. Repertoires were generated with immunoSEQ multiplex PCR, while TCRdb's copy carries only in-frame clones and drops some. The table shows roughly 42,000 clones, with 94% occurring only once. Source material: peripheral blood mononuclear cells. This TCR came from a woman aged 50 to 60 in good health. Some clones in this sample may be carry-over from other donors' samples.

The CDR3 protein is CSASRGYEQYF. The DNA for the CDR3 is TGCAGTGCTAGTCGGGGCTACGAGCAGTACTTC. V and J are TRBV20-1 and TRBJ2-7; possible D gene TRBD2, 5 bases. Deletions cut 3 bases from V and 3 bases from J, with 6 bases between. This CDR3 is 11 amino acids long. The V gene's germline CDR1 is DFQATT and CDR2 SNEGSKA (reference sequence).